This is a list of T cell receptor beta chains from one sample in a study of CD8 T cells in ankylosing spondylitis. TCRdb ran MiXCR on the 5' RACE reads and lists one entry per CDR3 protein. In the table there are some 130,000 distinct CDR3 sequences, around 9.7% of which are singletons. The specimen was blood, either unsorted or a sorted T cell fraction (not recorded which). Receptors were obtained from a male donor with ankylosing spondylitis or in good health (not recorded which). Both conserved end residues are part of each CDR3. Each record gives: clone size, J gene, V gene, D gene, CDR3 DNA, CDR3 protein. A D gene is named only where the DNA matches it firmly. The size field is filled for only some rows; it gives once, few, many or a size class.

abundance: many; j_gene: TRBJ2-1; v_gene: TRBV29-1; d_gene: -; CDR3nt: TGCAGCGCTCACGGAAACGGGGGTGAGCAGTTCTTC; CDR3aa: CSAHGNGGEQFF
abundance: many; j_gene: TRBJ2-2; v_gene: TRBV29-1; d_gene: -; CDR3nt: TGCAGCGCCGCCGAAAACACCGGGGAGCTGTTTTTT; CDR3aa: CSAAENTGELFF
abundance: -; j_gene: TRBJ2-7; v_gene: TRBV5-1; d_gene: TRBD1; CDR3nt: TGCGCCAGCAGCTCGGACAGGGCATCCTACGAGCAGTACTTC; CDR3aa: CASSSDRASYEQYF
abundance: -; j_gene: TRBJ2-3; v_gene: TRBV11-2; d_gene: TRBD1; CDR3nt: TGTGCCAGCAGCCTCGACAGGGAGGATACGCAGTATTTT; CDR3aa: CASSLDREDTQYF
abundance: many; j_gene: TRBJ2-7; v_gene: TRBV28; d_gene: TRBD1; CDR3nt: TGTGCCAGCAGTGGGATGGACAGGGTTTTGAACGAGCAGTACTTC; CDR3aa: CASSGMDRVLNEQYF
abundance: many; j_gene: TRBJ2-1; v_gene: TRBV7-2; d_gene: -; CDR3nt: TGTGCCAGCAAGCTTACAGGGAGGGTATGGAATGAGCAGTTCTTC; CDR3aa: CASKLTGRVWNEQFF
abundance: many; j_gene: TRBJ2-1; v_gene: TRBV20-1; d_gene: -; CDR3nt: TGCAGTGCTAGAGATGATCTAGGTATCGGGAATGAGCAGTTCTTC; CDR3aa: CSARDDLGIGNEQFF
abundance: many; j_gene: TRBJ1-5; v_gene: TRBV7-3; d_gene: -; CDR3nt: TGTGCCAGCAGCTTAGCACCGGATCAGCCCCAGCATTTT; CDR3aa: CASSLAPDQPQHF
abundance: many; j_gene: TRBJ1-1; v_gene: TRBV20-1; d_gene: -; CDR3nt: TGCAGTGCTCGTGGGAGTAGTGGGAACACTGAAGCTTTCTTT; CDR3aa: CSARGSSGNTEAFF
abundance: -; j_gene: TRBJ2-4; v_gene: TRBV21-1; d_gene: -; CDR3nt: TGTGCCAGCAGCAAAGTTTGCGGGAGTCGAAGGTTC; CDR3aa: CASSKVCGSRRF
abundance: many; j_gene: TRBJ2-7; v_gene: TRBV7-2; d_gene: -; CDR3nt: TGTGCCAGCAGCCCCTCGGGGCCCGAGCAGTACTTC; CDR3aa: CASSPSGPEQYF
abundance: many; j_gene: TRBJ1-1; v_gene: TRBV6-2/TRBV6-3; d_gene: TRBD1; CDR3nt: TGTGCCAGCAGTACCCACCCCGGGGCAGGGGGCACTGAAGCTTTCTTT; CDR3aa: CASSTHPGAGGTEAFF
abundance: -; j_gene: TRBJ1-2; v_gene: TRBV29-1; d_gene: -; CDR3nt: TGCAGCGTTGAAGGTCCCCAGGGAAACTATGGCTACACCTTC; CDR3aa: CSVEGPQGNYGYTF
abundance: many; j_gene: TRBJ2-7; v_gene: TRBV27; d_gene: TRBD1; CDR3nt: TGTGCCAGCAGTCCCTGGACAGGGTTCTCCTACGAGCAGTACTTC; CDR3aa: CASSPWTGFSYEQYF
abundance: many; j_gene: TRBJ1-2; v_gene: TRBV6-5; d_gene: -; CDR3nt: TGTGCCAGCAGTTACTACGGCACCCCTAACTATGGCTACACCTTC; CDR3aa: CASSYYGTPNYGYTF
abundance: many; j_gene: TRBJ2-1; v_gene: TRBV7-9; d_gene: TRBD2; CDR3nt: TGTGCCAGCAGCTGGACTAGCAGTAATGAGCAGTTCTTC; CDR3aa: CASSWTSSNEQFF
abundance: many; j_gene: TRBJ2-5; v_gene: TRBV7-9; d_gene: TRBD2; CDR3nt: TGTGCCAGCAGCAAGGCGGGAGGGCTAGGAGAGACCCAGTACTTC; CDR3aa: CASSKAGGLGETQYF
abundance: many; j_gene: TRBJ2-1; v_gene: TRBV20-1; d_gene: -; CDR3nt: TGCAGTGCTCCTTTTTGGGGTATTTCCTATGACAATGAGCAGTTCTTC; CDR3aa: CSAPFWGISYDNEQFF
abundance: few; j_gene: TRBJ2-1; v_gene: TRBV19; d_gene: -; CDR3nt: TGTGCCAGTAGTATTGGGGGTGAGGGATACAATGAGCAGTTCTTC; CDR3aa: CASSIGGEGYNEQFF
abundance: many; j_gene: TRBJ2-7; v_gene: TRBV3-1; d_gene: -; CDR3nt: TGTGCCAGCAGCCCCGAGGTTGCCTACGAGCAGTACTTC; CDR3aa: CASSPEVAYEQYF
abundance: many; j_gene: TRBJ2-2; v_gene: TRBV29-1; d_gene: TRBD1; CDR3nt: TGCAGCGTTGAAGGTTGGGACAGGGGATCCGGGGAGCTGTTTTTT; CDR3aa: CSVEGWDRGSGELFF
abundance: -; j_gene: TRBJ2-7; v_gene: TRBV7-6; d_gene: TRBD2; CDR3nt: TGTGCCAGCAGCTACGGACTAGCGGGAGTTGGTGGCGAGCAGTACTTC; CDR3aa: CASSYGLAGVGGEQYF
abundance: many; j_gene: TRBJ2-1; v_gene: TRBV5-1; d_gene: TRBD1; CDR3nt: TGCGCCAGCACAACCGCAGGGGGACGGTCCTACAATGAGCAGTTCTTC; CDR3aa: CASTTAGGRSYNEQFF
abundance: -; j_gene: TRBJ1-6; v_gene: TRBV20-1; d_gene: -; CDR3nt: TGCAGTGCTAGAGATATCCAGCCACGCTCACCCCTCCACTTT; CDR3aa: CSARDIQPRSPLHF
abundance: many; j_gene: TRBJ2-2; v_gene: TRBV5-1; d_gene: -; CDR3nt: TGCGCCAGCAGGGGCGGGCTGAACACCGGGGAGCTGTTTTTT; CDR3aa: CASRGGLNTGELFF
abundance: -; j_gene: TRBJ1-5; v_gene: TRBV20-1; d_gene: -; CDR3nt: TGCAGTGCTAGAGATTACCAGGGTGGCAATCAGCCCCAGCATTTT; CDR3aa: CSARDYQGGNQPQHF
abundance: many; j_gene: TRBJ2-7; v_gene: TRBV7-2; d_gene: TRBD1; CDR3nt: TGTGCCAGCAGTTGGGGACAGGGAACTTCGTGGTACGAGCAGTACTTC; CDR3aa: CASSWGQGTSWYEQYF
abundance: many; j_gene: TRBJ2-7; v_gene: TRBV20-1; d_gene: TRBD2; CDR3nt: TGCAGTGCTAACCCCAGAGGACTAGCGGATAGGGAGTACTTC; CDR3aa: CSANPRGLADREYF
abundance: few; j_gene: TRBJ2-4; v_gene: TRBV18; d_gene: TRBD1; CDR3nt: TGTGCCAGCTCACTCGGGACAGGGGGCGTATACATTCAGTACTTC; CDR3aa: CASSLGTGGVYIQYF